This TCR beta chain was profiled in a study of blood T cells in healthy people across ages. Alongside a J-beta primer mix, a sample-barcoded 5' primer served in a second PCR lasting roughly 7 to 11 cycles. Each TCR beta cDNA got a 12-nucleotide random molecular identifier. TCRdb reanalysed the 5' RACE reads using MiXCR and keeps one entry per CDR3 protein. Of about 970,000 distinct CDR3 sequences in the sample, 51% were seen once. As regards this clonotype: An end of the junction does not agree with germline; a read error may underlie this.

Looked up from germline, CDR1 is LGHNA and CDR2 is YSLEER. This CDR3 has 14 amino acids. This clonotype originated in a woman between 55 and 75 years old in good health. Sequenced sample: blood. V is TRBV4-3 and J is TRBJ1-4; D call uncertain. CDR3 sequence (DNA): TGCACCAGCAGCCAAGACGTCCCTAGTGAAAAACTGTTTTTT. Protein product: CTSSQDVPSEKLFF.